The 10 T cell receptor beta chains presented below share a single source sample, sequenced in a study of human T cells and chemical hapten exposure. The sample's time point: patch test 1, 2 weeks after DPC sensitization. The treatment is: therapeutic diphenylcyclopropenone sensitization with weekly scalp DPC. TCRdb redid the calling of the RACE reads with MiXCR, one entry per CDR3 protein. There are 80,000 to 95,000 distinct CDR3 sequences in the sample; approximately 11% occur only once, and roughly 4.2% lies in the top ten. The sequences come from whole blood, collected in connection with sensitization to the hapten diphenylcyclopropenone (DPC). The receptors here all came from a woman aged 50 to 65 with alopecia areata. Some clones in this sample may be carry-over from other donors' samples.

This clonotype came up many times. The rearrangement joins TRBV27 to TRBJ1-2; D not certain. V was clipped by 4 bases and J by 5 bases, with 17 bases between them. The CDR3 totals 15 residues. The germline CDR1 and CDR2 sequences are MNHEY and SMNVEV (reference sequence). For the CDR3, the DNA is TGTGCCAGCAGTTCGTCAGACGCGCCCAGTTATGGCTACACCTTC. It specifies CASSSSDAPSYGYTF.

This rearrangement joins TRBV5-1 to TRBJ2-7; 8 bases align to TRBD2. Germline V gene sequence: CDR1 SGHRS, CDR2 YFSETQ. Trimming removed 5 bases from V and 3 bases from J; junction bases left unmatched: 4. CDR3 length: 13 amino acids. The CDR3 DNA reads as TGCGCCAGCAGTTTTAGCGGGAACTACGAGCAGTACTTC. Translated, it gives CASSFSGNYEQYF.

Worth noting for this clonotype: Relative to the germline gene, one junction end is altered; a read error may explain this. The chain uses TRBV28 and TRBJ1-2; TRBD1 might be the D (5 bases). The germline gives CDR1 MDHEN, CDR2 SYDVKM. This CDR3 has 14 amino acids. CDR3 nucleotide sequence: TGTGCCTGCAGTTTTCTTCCTGGACAAGGTGGCTACACCTTC. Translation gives CACSFLPGQGGYTF.

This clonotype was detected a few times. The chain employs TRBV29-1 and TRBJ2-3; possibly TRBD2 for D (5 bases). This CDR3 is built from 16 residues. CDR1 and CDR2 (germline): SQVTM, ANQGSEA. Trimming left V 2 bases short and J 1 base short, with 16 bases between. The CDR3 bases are TGCAGCGTTGAAAGACCGGGAAGTGTAGGCACAGATACGCAGTATTTT. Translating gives CSVERPGSVGTDTQYF.

DNA of the CDR3: TGTGCCAGCAGCTGGGGCAGGACCTACGAGCAGTACTTC. This encodes CASSWGRTYEQYF. The chain joins TRBV7-6 to TRBJ2-7; D is possibly TRBD1 (5 bases). CDR3 length: 13 residues. Trimming took off 4 bases at V and 2 bases at J, with 9 bases between the two ends. The germline V gene has CDR1 SGHVS and CDR2 FNYEAQ. Supplemented by reference TRBV7-6 and TRBJ2-7, the full variable domain reads GAGVSQSPRYKVTKRGQDVALRCDPISGHVSLYWYRQALGQGPEFLTYFNYEAQQDKSGLPNDRFSAERPEGSISTLTIQRTEQRDSAMYRCASSWGRTYEQYFGPGTRLTVT.

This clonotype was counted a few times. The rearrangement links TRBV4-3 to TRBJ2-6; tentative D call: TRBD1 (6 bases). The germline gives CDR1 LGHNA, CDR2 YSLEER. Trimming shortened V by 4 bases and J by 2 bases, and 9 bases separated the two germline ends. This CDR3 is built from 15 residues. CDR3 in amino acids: CASSPTGTGANVLTF. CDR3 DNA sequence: TGCGCCAGCAGCCCCACAGGGACTGGGGCCAACGTCCTGACTTTC.

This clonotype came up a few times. CDR3 DNA: TGTGCCAGCAGCTTATCGCTAGGAACTAATGAAAAACTGTTTTTT. It yields the protein CASSLSLGTNEKLFF. The chain joins TRBV7-2 to TRBJ1-4; D remains unclear. This CDR3 region has 15 residues. Germline V lookup: CDR1 SGHTA, CDR2 FQGNSA. Trimming removed 2 bases from V and 1 base from J, with 8 bases in between.

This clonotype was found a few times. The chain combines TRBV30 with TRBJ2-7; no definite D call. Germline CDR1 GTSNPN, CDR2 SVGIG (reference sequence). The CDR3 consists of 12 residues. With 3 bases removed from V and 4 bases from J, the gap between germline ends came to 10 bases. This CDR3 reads CAWSDSLYEQYF. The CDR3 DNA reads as TGTGCCTGGAGCGACTCGCTATACGAGCAGTACTTC.

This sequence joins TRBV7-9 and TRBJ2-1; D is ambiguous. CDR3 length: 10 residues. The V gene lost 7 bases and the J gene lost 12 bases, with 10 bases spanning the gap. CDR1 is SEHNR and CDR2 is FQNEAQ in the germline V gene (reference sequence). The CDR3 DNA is TGTGCCAGCACCTCCTTGGTGCAGTTCTTC. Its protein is CASTSLVQFF.

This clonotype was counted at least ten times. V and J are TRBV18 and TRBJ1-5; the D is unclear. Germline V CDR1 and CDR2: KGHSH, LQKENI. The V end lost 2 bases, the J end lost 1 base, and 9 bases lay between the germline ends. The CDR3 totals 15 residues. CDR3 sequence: CASSPGWASNQPQHF. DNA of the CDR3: TGTGCCAGCTCACCAGGGTGGGCCAGCAATCAGCCCCAGCATTTT. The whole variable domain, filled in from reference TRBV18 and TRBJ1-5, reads NAGVMQNPRHLVRRRGQEARLRCSPMKGHSHVYWYRQLPEEGLKFMVYLQKENIIDESGMPKERFSAEFPKEGPSILRIQQVVRGDSAAYFCASSPGWASNQPQHFGDGTRLSIL.